These T cell receptor beta chains were read from a single sample in a study of cytomegalovirus exposure and HLA in healthy donors. Produced via immunoSEQ multiplex PCR; TCRdb's table is partial and in-frame only. The table lists approximately 91,000 clones, around nine tenths of them singletons, with roughly 9.2% in the top ten. Sequencing was carried out using PBMCs. The source is a man aged 30 to 45 in good health and CMV-seropositive. Each CDR3 is given with its conserved first and last residue. The order of the fields is CDR3 DNA, CDR3 protein, J gene, clone size, V gene, D gene. The D gene is left open where the match is weak. Size tells how often a clone was seen (once, few, many) or the class of an expanded clone, and some rows leave it out.

DNA: TGTGCCAGCAGTTACTCGACAGGCACCTACGAGCAGTACTTC
CDR3: CASSYSTGTYEQYF
J: TRBJ2-7
size: -
V: TRBV6-5
D: -

DNA: TGTGCCAGTCGTCCGGGACAGGCTTTGAACACCGGGGAGCTGTTTTTT
CDR3: CASRPGQALNTGELFF
J: TRBJ2-2
size: once
V: TRBV19
D: TRBD1

DNA: TGCGCCAGCAGCCAACACAAGACAGGGTATTCCACCGGGGAGCTGTTTTTT
CDR3: CASSQHKTGYSTGELFF
J: TRBJ2-2
size: -
V: TRBV4-1
D: TRBD1

DNA: TGTGCCAGCAGGTATGGGACAGGGACAGACTATGGCTACACCTTC
CDR3: CASRYGTGTDYGYTF
J: TRBJ1-2
size: -
V: TRBV5-6
D: TRBD1

DNA: TGTGCCATCAGTGAGGCAGCCTACGAGCAGTACTTC
CDR3: CAISEAAYEQYF
J: TRBJ2-7
size: -
V: TRBV10-3
D: -

DNA: TGTGCCAGCAGCACCGGGACAGGGGCCCCCTACGAGCAGTACTTC
CDR3: CASSTGTGAPYEQYF
J: TRBJ2-7
size: -
V: TRBV28
D: TRBD1

DNA: TGTGCCAGCTTAGGAGGGGCCACATCTGGGGCCAACGTCCTGACTTTC
CDR3: CASLGGATSGANVLTF
J: TRBJ2-6
size: -
V: TRBV7-9
D: -

DNA: TGCGCCAGCAACAAGGGACAGCTCTCAGTAGCCAAAAACATTCAGTACTTC
CDR3: CASNKGQLSVAKNIQYF
J: TRBJ2-4
size: -
V: TRBV10-1
D: TRBD1

DNA: TGTGCCAGCAGTTACAGGGGGTCGGGCACAGATACGCAGTATTTT
CDR3: CASSYRGSGTDTQYF
J: TRBJ2-3
size: -
V: TRBV28
D: TRBD1

DNA: TGTGCCTGGACGGTAACACGGACAGGGGGCACCTATGGCTACACCTTC
CDR3: CAWTVTRTGGTYGYTF
J: TRBJ1-2
size: few
V: TRBV30
D: TRBD1

DNA: TGTGCCAGCAGCTTATCGCGGGCTAGCAACTCCTACGAGCAGTACTTC
CDR3: CASSLSRASNSYEQYF
J: TRBJ2-7
size: -
V: TRBV7-2
D: -

DNA: TGTGCCAGCAGTTCAATCCACGCGCTCACAGATACGCAGTATTTT
CDR3: CASSSIHALTDTQYF
J: TRBJ2-3
size: -
V: TRBV27
D: -

DNA: TGTGCCAGCAGATCAGTTGGCAGCTCCTACGAGCAGTACTTC
CDR3: CASRSVGSSYEQYF
J: TRBJ2-7
size: -
V: TRBV6-5
D: -

DNA: TGTGCCAGTAGTATTAGGGGCCAGAACACTGAAGCTTTCTTT
CDR3: CASSIRGQNTEAFF
J: TRBJ1-1
size: -
V: TRBV19
D: -

DNA: TGCGCCAGCAGTGCCCTCCGACAGGGACATACCTACGAGCAGTACTTC
CDR3: CASSALRQGHTYEQYF
J: TRBJ2-7
size: -
V: TRBV10-1
D: TRBD1

DNA: TGTGCCAGCAGCCTCGAACTAGCGGGACCCACAGATACGCAGTATTTT
CDR3: CASSLELAGPTDTQYF
J: TRBJ2-3
size: once
V: TRBV14
D: TRBD2

DNA: TGTGCCAGCAGCCAAGAATCCTGGCGGGTGAGGGACGGGGAGCTGTTTTTT
CDR3: CASSQESWRVRDGELFF
J: TRBJ2-2
size: -
V: TRBV14
D: -

DNA: TGTGCCAGCCAGGGGTTTAGAGAGTCGTATTTT
CDR3: CASQGFRESYF
J: TRBJ1-3
size: -
V: TRBV2
D: -

DNA: TGTGCCAGTAGTACCCGTGGGGTAACGGGACAGAACTCCTACGAGCAGTACTTC
CDR3: CASSTRGVTGQNSYEQYF
J: TRBJ2-7
size: -
V: TRBV19
D: TRBD1

DNA: TGTGCCAGCAGTGTGGACAGGGCTAAAAACATTCAGTACTTC
CDR3: CASSVDRAKNIQYF
J: TRBJ2-4
size: -
V: TRBV28
D: TRBD1

DNA: TGTGCCACCAGCAAAGGGGGCGCCGGTTTTGGCTACACCTTC
CDR3: CATSKGGAGFGYTF
J: TRBJ1-2
size: -
V: TRBV15
D: TRBD1

DNA: TGTGCCAGCAGCAGATCTCAGGGGAACACTGAAGCTTTCTTT
CDR3: CASSRSQGNTEAFF
J: TRBJ1-1
size: -
V: TRBV2
D: -

DNA: TGTGCCAGCAGTGGGGGGACTTACAATGAGCAGTTCTTC
CDR3: CASSGGTYNEQFF
J: TRBJ2-1
size: -
V: TRBV6-5
D: -

DNA: TGTGCCAGCAGTTTTGGGAGGGGGAGGCACACTGAAGCTTTCTTT
CDR3: CASSFGRGRHTEAFF
J: TRBJ1-1
size: -
V: TRBV28
D: -

DNA: TGCGCCAGCAGCCTTCTGACAGGGGAAGAGACCCAGTACTTC
CDR3: CASSLLTGEETQYF
J: TRBJ2-5
size: -
V: TRBV5-1
D: TRBD1

DNA: TGCAGCGTTGGAGAAAACATTCAGTACTTC
CDR3: CSVGENIQYF
J: TRBJ2-4
size: -
V: TRBV29-1
D: -

DNA: TGTGCCAGCAGCTTGGGTCAGAATATGGTTGAAGCTTTCTTT
CDR3: CASSLGQNMVEAFF
J: TRBJ1-1
size: -
V: TRBV5-5
D: -

DNA: TGTGCCACCAGCAGAGTGCAGGGCAATGAAAAACTGTTTTTT
CDR3: CATSRVQGNEKLFF
J: TRBJ1-4
size: -
V: TRBV15
D: -

DNA: TGCGCCAGCAGCTTAAACGGGGGCACAGATACGCAGTATTTT
CDR3: CASSLNGGTDTQYF
J: TRBJ2-3
size: -
V: TRBV5-1
D: -

DNA: TGTGCCAGCATTGCCCTCCGGGACACCTCCTACGAGCAGTACTTC
CDR3: CASIALRDTSYEQYF
J: TRBJ2-7
size: -
V: TRBV28
D: -

DNA: TGTGCCAGCAGCCACACGACTGGCTTTGAGCAGTTCTTC
CDR3: CASSHTTGFEQFF
J: TRBJ2-1
size: -
V: TRBV7-2
D: -

DNA: TGTGCCAGCAGCTGGACGACAGCCACCTATGGCTACACCTTC
CDR3: CASSWTTATYGYTF
J: TRBJ1-2
size: -
V: TRBV7-2
D: -

DNA: TGTGCCAGCAGCTTACAGGGGGCTGAGACTGAAGCTTTCTTT
CDR3: CASSLQGAETEAFF
J: TRBJ1-1
size: -
V: TRBV7-9
D: TRBD1

DNA: TGCGCCAGCAGTCGACCAAACAGGGGGGCGCAGGGCGGGGAGCTGTTTTTT
CDR3: CASSRPNRGAQGGELFF
J: TRBJ2-2
size: -
V: TRBV5-1
D: TRBD1

DNA: TGTGCCAGCAGTTTGGACAGTACCCATCCCAGATATAACTATGGCTACACCTTC
CDR3: CASSLDSTHPRYNYGYTF
J: TRBJ1-2
size: -
V: TRBV28
D: -

DNA: TGTGCCAGCTCACCAAGGAGACAGGGGTCAGGGGAGCTGTTTTTT
CDR3: CASSPRRQGSGELFF
J: TRBJ2-2
size: -
V: TRBV18
D: TRBD1

DNA: TGTGCTAGTGGTTTGGGATCGGGGACTGAAGCTTTCTTT
CDR3: CASGLGSGTEAFF
J: TRBJ1-1
size: -
V: TRBV12-5
D: -

DNA: TGTGCCAGCAGTCCCATCTGGACAGGACCCCATTTAGGAGAGACCCAGTACTTC
CDR3: CASSPIWTGPHLGETQYF
J: TRBJ2-5
size: -
V: TRBV28
D: TRBD1

DNA: TGTGCCAGCAGTTCTTCCGGGACAGCGTCGGATGGCTACACCTTC
CDR3: CASSSSGTASDGYTF
J: TRBJ1-2
size: -
V: TRBV28
D: TRBD1

DNA: TGTGCCAGCAGCCCACGGGACACCTACGAGCAGTACTTC
CDR3: CASSPRDTYEQYF
J: TRBJ2-7
size: -
V: TRBV13
D: -

DNA: TGTGCCAGCTCACCACGGGGTGGGGGACTAGCGGGAGGCTACGAGCAGTACTTC
CDR3: CASSPRGGGLAGGYEQYF
J: TRBJ2-7
size: -
V: TRBV18
D: TRBD2